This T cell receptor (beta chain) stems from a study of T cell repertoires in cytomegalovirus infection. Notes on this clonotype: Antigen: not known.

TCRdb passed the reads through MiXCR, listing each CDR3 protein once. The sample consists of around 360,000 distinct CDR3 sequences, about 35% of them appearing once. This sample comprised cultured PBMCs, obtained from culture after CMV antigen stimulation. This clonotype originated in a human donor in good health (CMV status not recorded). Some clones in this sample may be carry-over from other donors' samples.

CDR3 protein: CASSLAGTAKNIQYF. The CDR3 region has the DNA TGTGCCAGCAGCTTGGCCGGGACAGCCAAAAACATTCAGTACTTC. This rearrangement joins TRBV5-4 to TRBJ2-4, with D perhaps matching TRBD1 or TRBD2 (5 bases each). CDR1 is SGHNT, CDR2 YYREEE, per germline (reference sequence). The CDR3 contains 15 residues. V gave up 0 bases and J gave up 0 bases, with 7 bases separating them. Full variable domain (missing parts from reference TRBV5-4 and TRBJ2-4): ETGVTQSPTHLIKTRGQQVTLRCSSQSGHNTVSWYQQALGQGPQFIFQYYREEENGRGNFPPRFSGLQFPNYSSELNVNALELDDSALYLCASSLAGTAKNIQYFGAGTRLSVL.